This is a list of T cell receptor beta chains from one sample in a study of beta chain features in type 1 diabetes. The method was immunoSEQ multiplex PCR; TCRdb's version includes in-frame clones alone and lacks a portion of them. The table records around 260,000 clones, approximately 20% of them present only once. The sample comprised naive CD4+ T cells from blood. All receptors come from a middle-aged woman with type 1 diabetes. Each CDR3 is given with its conserved first and last residue. Fields, in order: CDR3 length, J gene, V gene, CDR3 protein.

>14|TRBJ2-5|TRBV14
CASTPRDNQETQYF
>15|TRBJ1-5|TRBV30
CAWSVGQGARQPQHF
>14|TRBJ2-1|TRBV7-3
CASSVAGQHNEQFF
>11|TRBJ2-7|TRBV20-1
CSGRGAYEQYF
>15|TRBJ1-1|TRBV28
CASKYRGGMNTEAFF
>16|TRBJ2-1|TRBV9
CASSEGGQGLPQQQFF
>16|TRBJ1-2|TRBV11-2
CASRQIQGDSPYGYTF
>15|TRBJ2-1|TRBV28
CASRPPGQGYNEQFF
>14|TRBJ1-5|TRBV28
CASSSSNNNQPQHF
>15|TRBJ2-1|TRBV29-1
CSVRAGVGGPTSYFF
>14|TRBJ2-7|TRBV18
CASSSGVQGGVEYF
>13|TRBJ1-1|TRBV4-3
CASSAQDPFEAFF
>17|TRBJ2-3|TRBV11-2
CASSIGQGHWGTDTQYF
>11|TRBJ2-5|TRBV2
CASKEGGTQYF
>14|TRBJ1-5|TRBV5-1
CASSSSRDRQPQHF
>15|TRBJ1-2|TRBV5-4
CASSLVGQGFGGYTF
>16|TRBJ2-1|TRBV5-1
CASSFIAGAAYNEQFF
>15|TRBJ2-3|TRBV7-2
CASSLAGSAGDTQYF
>13|TRBJ2-7|TRBV15
CATKRHPQDEQYF
>15|TRBJ1-5|TRBV27
CASSLSYAGAHPQHF
>15|TRBJ2-2|TRBV6-1
CASSEGLPGTGELFF
>15|TRBJ2-3|TRBV5-4
CASSRTGTSTDTQYF
>10|TRBJ2-5|TRBV20-1
CSASLETQYF
>14|TRBJ1-1|TRBV2
CASRPDRDLSEAFF
>14|TRBJ1-6|TRBV5-1
CASKGDSPLSPLHF
>13|TRBJ2-3|TRBV7-2
CASSGRSADTQYF
>17|TRBJ2-3|TRBV4-1
CASSQRTSGGDSDTQYF
>14|TRBJ2-7|TRBV5-1
CASSSGLTEREQYF